This T cell receptor (beta chain) appears in the sequencing data of a study of shared clonotypes between healthy human individuals. This clone appeared a few times. No antigen is known for it. Into CD45RA+ naive and CD45RA-negative memory subsets, the CD4+ cells were split. The CDR3 spans 12 residues. Trimming cost V 0 bases and J 3 bases, with 2 bases left between them. Germline V gene lookup returns CDR1 MGHRA and CDR2 YSYEKL. Study outcomes and limitations: Generation probabilities of non-shared clonotypes were lower (relative to those shared by all four donors).

Sorted subsets were amplified in replicate PCRs using approximately 0.2 ug DNA, about 30,000 T cell genomes. The table came from immunoSEQ multiplex PCR; TCRdb's copy has only in-frame clones and leaves some out. The sample gives under 2,500,000 clones, approximately 94% of which show up once; roughly 0.13% is in the top ten. This clonotype originated in a man between 18 and 35 years old in good health. Sequenced input: naive CD4+ T cells sorted from blood. The subset was: CD45RA+ positively selected. The V gene is TRBV4-1, the J gene TRBJ1-2; D not resolved. The CDR3 is CASSQDDYGYTF. CDR3 coding DNA: TGCGCCAGCAGCCAAGACGACTATGGCTACACCTTC.